Below, 2 T cell receptor beta chains from the same sample are listed, as sequenced in a study of T-cell reconstitution after alpha-beta-depleted transplantation in children. As it was prepared, the TCRbeta library received unique molecular identifiers. Each CDR3 protein is one row after TCRdb ran MiXCR on the PCR reads. The sample shows 250,000 to 300,000 distinct CDR3 sequences, under 14% of them seen only once. Sequenced here: peripheral blood, sampled 180 days after TCRalphabeta/CD19-depleted stem cell transplant. These receptors came from a male patient aged 2-10 years who had a stem cell transplant for chronic granulomatous disease, so the T cells may come from the graft donor.

The rearrangement links TRBV30 to TRBJ2-1; 10 bases line up with TRBD2. V lost 2 bases and J lost 4; bases outside the gene matches: 11. The CDR3 consists of 17 residues. CDR1 is GTSNPN and CDR2 is SVGIG in the germline V gene (reference sequence). The CDR3: CAWSHSKAGGFYNEQFF. The CDR3 coding sequence is TGTGCCTGGAGTCACTCTAAAGCGGGAGGGTTTTACAATGAGCAGTTCTTC. The whole variable domain, filled in from reference TRBV30 and TRBJ2-1, reads SQTIHQWPATLVQPVGSPLSLECTVEGTSNPNLYWYRQAAGRGLQLLFYSVGIGQISSEVPQNLSASRPQDRQFILSSKKLLLSDSGFYLCAWSHSKAGGFYNEQFFGPGTRLTVL.

This clonotype was counted many times. V is TRBV28 and J is TRBJ2-1, with 8 nucleotides matching TRBD1. V was pared by 4 bases and J by 7 bases, with 6 bases of the junction left unmatched. Per the germline V gene, CDR1 is MDHEN and CDR2 is SYDVKM. The CDR3 has 14 amino acids. The CDR3 sequence: CASSWRTGPNEQFF. The CDR3 bases are TGTGCCAGCAGTTGGAGGACAGGGCCGAATGAGCAGTTCTTC.